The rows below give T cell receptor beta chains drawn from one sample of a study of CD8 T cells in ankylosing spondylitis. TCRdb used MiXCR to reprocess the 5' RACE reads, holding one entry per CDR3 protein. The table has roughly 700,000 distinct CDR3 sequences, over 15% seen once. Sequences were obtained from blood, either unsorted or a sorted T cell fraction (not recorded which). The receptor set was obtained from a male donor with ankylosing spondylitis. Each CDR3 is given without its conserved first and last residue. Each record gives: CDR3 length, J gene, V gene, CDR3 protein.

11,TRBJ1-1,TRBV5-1,ASSELQAHEAF
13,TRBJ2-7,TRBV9,ASSPTGQGAQEQY
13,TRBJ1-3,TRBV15,ATSRDYTSGNTIY
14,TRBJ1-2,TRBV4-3,ASSQELPGQYYGYT
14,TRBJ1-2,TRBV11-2,ASTRGLVGPSLGYT
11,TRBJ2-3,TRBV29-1,SVSASPGDTQY
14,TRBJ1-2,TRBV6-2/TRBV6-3,ASSLGQGARNFGYT
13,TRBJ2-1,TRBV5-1,ASNQREGLYNEQF
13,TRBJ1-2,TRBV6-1,ASSEHGQGSSGYT
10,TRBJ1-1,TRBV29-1,SSLGVGHEAF
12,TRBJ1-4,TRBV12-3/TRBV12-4,ASSPAGANEKLF
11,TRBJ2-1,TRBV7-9,ASSSTGPNEQF
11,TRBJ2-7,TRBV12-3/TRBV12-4,ASSLRGGYEQY
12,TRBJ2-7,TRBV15,ATSREAGTYEQY
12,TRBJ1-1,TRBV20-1,SASQTGQNTEAF
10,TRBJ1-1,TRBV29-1,SVIRRNTEAF
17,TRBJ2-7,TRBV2,ASSEARSGDLFVRHEQY
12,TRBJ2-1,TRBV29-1,SVQGFQFDNEQF
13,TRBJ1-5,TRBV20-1,SAGNQQGINQPQH
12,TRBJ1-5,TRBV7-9,ASSSQDSNQPQH
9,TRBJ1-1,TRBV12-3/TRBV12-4,ASSRITEAF
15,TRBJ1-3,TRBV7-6,ASSSRHRDADGNTIY
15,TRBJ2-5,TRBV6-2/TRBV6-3,ASSYPGGDEYQETQY
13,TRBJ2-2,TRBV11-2,ASSRERGGDRELF
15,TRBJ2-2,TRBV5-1,ASSPYRQGAGTGELF
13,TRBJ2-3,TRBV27,ASSSTVPRTDTQY
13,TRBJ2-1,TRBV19,ASQWRVRGHNEQF
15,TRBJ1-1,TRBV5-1,ASSLVGWDSMNTEAF
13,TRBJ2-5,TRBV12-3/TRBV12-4,ASSRREGVQETQY
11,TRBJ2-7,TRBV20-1,SAEIIETYEQY
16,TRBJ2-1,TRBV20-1,SARDASGLAGGLDEQF
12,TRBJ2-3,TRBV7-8,ASSLPFSTDTQY
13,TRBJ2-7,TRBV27,ASSFQAGSGYEQY
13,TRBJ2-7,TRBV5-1,ASSLAGRNSYEQY
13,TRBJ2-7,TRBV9,ASSVGAGREYEQY
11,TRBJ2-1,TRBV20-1,SARKPTYNEQF
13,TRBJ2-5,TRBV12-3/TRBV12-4,ASSLTPSGARPQY
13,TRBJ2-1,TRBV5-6,ASSLLDRVYNEQF
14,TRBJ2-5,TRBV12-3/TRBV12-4,ASSFFRGLAQETQY
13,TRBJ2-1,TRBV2,ASSLAGGPNNEQF
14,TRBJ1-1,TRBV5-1,ASSLANGGKNTEAF
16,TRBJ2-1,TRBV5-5,ASSSKMTGTSGVFSKF
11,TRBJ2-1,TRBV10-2,ASGSGAYNEQF
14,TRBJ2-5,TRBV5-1,ASSLGAGGSQETQY
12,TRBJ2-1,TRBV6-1,ASSAQGESNEQF
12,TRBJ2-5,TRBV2,AKTSGANQETQY
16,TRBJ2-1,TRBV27,ASSLWGVVREGPNEQF
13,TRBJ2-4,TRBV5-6,ASSLAASSKNIQY
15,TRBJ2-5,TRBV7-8,ASSLETARIDQETQY
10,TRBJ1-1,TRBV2,ACRDRGTEAF
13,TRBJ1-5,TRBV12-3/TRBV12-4,ASSLRATSNQPQH
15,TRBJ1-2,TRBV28,ASSLTPGGSYGYGYT
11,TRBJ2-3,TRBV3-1,ASSPLAGDTQY